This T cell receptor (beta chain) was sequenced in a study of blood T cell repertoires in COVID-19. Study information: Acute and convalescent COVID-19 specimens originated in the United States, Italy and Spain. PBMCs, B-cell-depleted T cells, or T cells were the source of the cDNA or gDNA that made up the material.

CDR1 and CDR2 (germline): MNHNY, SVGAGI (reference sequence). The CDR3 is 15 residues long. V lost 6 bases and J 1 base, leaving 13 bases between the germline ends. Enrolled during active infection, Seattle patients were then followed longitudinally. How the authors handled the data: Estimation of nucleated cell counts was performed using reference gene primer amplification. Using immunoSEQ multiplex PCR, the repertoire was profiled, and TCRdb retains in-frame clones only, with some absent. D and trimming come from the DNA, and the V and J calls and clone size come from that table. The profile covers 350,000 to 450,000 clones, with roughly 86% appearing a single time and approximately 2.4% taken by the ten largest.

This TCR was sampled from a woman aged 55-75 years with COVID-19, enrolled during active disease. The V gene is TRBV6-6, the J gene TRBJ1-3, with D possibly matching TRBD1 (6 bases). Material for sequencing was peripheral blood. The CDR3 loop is CASRWGGESGNTIYF. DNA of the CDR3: TGTGCCAGCAGGTGGGGGGGCGAGTCTGGAAACACCATATATTTT.